The text below deals with one T cell receptor beta chain. Each cell subset's genomic DNA was divided evenly among several immunoSEQ plates. Clones were read by immunoSEQ multiplex PCR, and TCRdb kept only the in-frame ones, dropping some. Among over 950,000 clones listed, 60% to 80% were seen once. CDR3 length: 15 amino acids. The V gene's germline CDR1 is SGHRS and CDR2 YFSETQ. The V segment lost 0 bases and the J segment 9 bases; nucleotides outside the gene matches: 7. This entry is derived from a study of shared clonotypes between healthy human individuals. Sequencing was performed on memory CD4+ T cells from PBMCs. Specified subset: CD45RA-negative fraction. The receptor's source is a man younger than 35 in good health. Some clones in this sample may be carry-over from other donors' samples. The chain couples TRBV5-1 to TRBJ2-7; 12 bases align to TRBD1. CDR3 sequence: CASSLEGTGGQGQYF. CDR3 nucleotides: TGCGCCAGCAGCTTGGAGGGGACAGGGGGCCAGGGGCAGTACTTC.